Sequencing of this T cell receptor (beta chain) was carried out in a study of cytomegalovirus exposure and HLA in healthy donors. Trimming removed 0 bases at V and 1 base at J, with 3 bases between. This CDR3 is 13 amino acids long. Looked up from germline, CDR1 is SGHDN and CDR2 is FVKESK. Details on this clone: What it binds is unknown.

The study ran its PCR with 60 Vbeta and 13 Jbeta primers. Profiled with immunoSEQ multiplex PCR; TCRdb holds only in-frame clones, not every one. The sample shows 200,000 to 250,000 clones, 82% of them seen only once. Whole-study findings and limits: The authors confirmed in vitro that a few CMV-associated chains were specific for CMV antigens.

The chain couples TRBV14 to TRBJ1-2, with no clear D. This clonotype originated in a woman aged 35 to 49 in good health and CMV-seropositive. The sequenced material came from PBMCs. This CDR3 reads CASSQDLNYGYTF. As DNA, the CDR3 is TGTGCCAGCAGCCAAGATCTTAACTATGGCTACACCTTC.